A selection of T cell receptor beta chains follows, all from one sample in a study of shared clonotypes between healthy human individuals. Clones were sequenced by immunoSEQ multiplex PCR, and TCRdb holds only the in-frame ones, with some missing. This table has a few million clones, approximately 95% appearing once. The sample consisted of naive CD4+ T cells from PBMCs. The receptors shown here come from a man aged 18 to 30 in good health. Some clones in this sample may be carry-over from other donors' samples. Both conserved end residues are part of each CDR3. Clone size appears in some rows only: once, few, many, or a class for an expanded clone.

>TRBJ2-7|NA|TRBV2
CASSEQGAVYEQYF
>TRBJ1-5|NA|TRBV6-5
CASRRGGRSNQPQHF
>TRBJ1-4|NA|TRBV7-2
CASSLGAANEKLFF
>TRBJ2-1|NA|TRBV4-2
CASSQGDSVPYNEQFF
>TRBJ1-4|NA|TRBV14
CASSQVRGKLFF
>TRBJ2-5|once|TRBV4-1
CASSQPGTSGQETQYF
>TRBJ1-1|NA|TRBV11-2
CASSLERQWNTEAFF
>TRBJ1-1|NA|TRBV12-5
CASATGRYTEAFF
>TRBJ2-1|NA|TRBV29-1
CSVRRGTYNEQFF
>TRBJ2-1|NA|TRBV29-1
CSVASGGYNEQFF
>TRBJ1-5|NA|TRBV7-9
CASSFSSDNQPQHF
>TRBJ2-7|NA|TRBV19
CASSPRDRGLGEQYF
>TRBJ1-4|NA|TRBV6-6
CASSYPTGANEKLFF
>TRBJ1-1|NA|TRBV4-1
CASSQTVGTEAFF
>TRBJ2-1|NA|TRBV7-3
CASSPRGGTEYNEQFF
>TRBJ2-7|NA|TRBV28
CASSFPRGDVFDEQYF
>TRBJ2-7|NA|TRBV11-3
CASSLGLAGVSEQYF
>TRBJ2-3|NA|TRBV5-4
CASSSGTTGRRDTQYF
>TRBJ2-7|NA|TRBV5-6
CASTALGLAGNYEQYF
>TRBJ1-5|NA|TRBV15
CATSTEPGDQPQHF
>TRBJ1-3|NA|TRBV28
CASTSGGSSGNTIYF
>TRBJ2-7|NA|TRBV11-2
CASSLEASGRAREQYF
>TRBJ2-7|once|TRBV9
CASSLAGTLTYEQYF
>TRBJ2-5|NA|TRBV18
CASSPGDGLRETQYF
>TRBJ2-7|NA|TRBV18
CASSPPARSYEQYF
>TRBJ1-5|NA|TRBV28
CASSLFTPPAQHF
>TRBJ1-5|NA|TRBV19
CASRDRSNQPQHF
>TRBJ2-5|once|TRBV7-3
CASSHTNGAQGYRRRTQYF
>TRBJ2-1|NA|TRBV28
CASSLEALGSHEQFF
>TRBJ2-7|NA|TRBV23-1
CASSHPRLAPKDYEQYF
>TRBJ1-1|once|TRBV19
CASSRRDPVVSEAFF
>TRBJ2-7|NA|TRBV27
CASSRSGTGLPWRYEQYF
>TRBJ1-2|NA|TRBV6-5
CASSSPGGSNYGYTF
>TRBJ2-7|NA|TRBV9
CASSVSPSVGEQYF
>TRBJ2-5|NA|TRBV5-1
CASSLSGRQETQYF
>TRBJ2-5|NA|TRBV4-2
CASSPGGTSGGMETQYF
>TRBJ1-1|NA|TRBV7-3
CASSPTPGGTEAFF
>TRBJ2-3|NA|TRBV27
CASSTSWYTDTQYF
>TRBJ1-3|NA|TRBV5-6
CASSLGPSGNTIYF
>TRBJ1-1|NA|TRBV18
CASSSGQELEAFF
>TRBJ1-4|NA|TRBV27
CASSLYVLTETNEKLFF
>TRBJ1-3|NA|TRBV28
CASSLTGSGNTIYF
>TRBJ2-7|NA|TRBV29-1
CSVVRTSDYEQYF
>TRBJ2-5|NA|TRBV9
CASSPRDRGTSGSIKTQYF
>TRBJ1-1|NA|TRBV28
CASRNARAEAFF